Listed below are T cell receptor beta chains from one sample, sequenced in a study of OX40 agonist ivuxolimab in advanced cancers. The assay was immunoSEQ multiplex PCR, and TCRdb's table has in-frame clones only and misses some. The table shows 39,000 or so clones, with around 89% occurring only once. The sample in question was CD4+ or CD8+ T cells sorted from blood, obtained in a trial of the OX40 agonist ivuxolimab. The receptors here all came from an adult with an advanced solid tumor such as melanoma, head and neck, liver or kidney cancer. Each CDR3 is given with its conserved first and last residue. A D gene is named only where the DNA matches it firmly. Rows may omit the clone size; those that give it use once, few, many or a size class.

clone_size	v_call	j_call	d_call	cdr3_nt	cdr3_aa
.	TRBV18	TRBJ2-5	.	TGTGCCAGCTCACCACTTTGGCTACAAGAGACCCAGTACTTC	CASSPLWLQETQYF
.	TRBV5-6	TRBJ2-2	.	TGTGCCAGCAGCTTGGCCCAAAGGGTGGGCACCGGGGAGCTGTTTTTT	CASSLAQRVGTGELFF
.	TRBV5-1	TRBJ1-1	.	TGCGCCAGCCGATCTACAGGGCAGACGAACACTGAAGCTTTCTTT	CASRSTGQTNTEAFF
once	TRBV6-5	TRBJ1-1	TRBD1	TGTGCCAGCAGGCTTATGACAGGGAGGACCACTGAAGCTTTCTTT	CASRLMTGRTTEAFF
.	TRBV6-1	TRBJ1-5	TRBD1	TGTGCCAGCAGATTTAAACAGGGGGCTGTTCAGCCCCAGCATTTT	CASRFKQGAVQPQHF
.	TRBV6-6	TRBJ1-3	.	TGTGCCAGCAGCCGGACGCCAAACACCATATATTTT	CASSRTPNTIYF
.	TRBV9	TRBJ1-4	.	TGTGCCAGCAGCGTCGAGAAGGGCCAGCCAACCGTAACTAATGAAAAACTGTTTTTT	CASSVEKGQPTVTNEKLFF
.	TRBV19	TRBJ2-7	TRBD1	TGTGCCAGTAGTGTCACCGGGACAGGGATCAACGAGCAGTACTTC	CASSVTGTGINEQYF
.	TRBV11-3	TRBJ2-5	.	TGTGCCAGCAGCTTAGGCGAGACCCAGTACTTC	CASSLGETQYF
.	TRBV11-3	TRBJ1-1	.	TGTGCCAGCAGCTTAGACCCCGGATCCACTGAAGCTTTCTTT	CASSLDPGSTEAFF
.	TRBV21-1	TRBJ2-5	.	TGTGCCAGCAGCAAAACGCGGAGACCGAGAGGGAGAGAGACCCAGTACTTC	CASSKTRRPRGRETQYF
.	TRBV5-6	TRBJ2-5	.	TGTGCCAGCAGCCCCCGAGGAGGAGAGACCCAGTACTTC	CASSPRGGETQYF
.	TRBV5-4	TRBJ1-2	.	TGTGCCAGCAGCCTGGGACCTACTAAGTCATTTAACTATGGCTACACCTTC	CASSLGPTKSFNYGYTF
once	TRBV7-3	TRBJ1-6	.	TGTGCCAGCAGCTTATACCCGGCAGGGACCAATTCACCCCTCCACTTT	CASSLYPAGTNSPLHF
once	TRBV28	TRBJ2-7	TRBD1	TGTGCCAGCAGTCCAACGCAACAGGGGGGACGGTACTTC	CASSPTQQGGRYF
.	TRBV7-2	TRBJ2-6	.	TGTGCCAGCAGGCTAGCCTCTGGGGCCAACGTCCTGACTTTC	CASRLASGANVLTF